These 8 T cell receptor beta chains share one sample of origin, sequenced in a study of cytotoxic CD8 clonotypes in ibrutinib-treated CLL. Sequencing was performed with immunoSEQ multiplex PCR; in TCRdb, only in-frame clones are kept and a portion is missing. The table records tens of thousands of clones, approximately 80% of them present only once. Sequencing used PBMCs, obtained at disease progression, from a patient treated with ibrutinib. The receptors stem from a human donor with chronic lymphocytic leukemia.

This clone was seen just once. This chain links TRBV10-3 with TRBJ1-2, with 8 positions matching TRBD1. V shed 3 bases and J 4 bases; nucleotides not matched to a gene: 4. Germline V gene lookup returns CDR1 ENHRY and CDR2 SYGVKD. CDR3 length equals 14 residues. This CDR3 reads CAISDQGAFYGYTF. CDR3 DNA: TGTGCCATCAGTGACCAGGGGGCATTCTATGGCTACACCTTC.

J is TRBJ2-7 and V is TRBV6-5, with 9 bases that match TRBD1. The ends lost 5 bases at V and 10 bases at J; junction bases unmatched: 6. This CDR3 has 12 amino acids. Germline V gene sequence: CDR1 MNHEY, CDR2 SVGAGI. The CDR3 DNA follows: TGTGCCAGCAGTCGCCCGGGACAGGGTCAGTACTTC. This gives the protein CASSRPGQGQYF.

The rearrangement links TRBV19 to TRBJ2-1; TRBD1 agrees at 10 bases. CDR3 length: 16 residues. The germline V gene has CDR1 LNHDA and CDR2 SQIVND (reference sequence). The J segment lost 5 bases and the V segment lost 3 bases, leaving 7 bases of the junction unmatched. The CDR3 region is CASSMDRGVGHNEQFF. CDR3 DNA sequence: TGTGCCAGTAGTATGGACAGGGGGGTGGGGCACAATGAGCAGTTCTTC.

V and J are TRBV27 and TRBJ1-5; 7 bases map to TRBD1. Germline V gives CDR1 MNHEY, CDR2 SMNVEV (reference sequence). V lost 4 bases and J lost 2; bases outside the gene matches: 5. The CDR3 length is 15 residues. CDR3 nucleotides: TGTGCCAGCAGTTCGACAGGGTGGGGCAATCAGCCCCAGCATTTT. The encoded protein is CASSSTGWGNQPQHF.

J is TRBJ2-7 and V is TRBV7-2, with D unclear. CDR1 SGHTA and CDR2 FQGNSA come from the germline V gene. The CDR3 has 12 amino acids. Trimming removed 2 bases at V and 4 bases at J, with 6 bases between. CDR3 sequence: CASSLISYEQYF. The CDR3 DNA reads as TGTGCCAGCAGCTTAATTAGTTACGAGCAGTACTTC.

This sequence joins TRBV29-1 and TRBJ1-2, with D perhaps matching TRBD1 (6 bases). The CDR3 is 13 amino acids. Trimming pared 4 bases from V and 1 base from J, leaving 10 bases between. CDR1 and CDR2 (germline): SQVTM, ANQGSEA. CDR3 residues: CSVGEGGNYGYTF. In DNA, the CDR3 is TGCAGCGTTGGGGAGGGGGGTAACTATGGCTACACCTTC.

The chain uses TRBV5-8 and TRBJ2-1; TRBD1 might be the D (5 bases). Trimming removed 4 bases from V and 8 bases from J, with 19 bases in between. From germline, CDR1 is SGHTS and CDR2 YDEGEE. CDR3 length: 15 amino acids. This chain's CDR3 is CASSLGPGRKDEQFF. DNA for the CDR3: TGTGCCAGCAGCCTTGGTCCAGGGCGAAAGGATGAGCAGTTCTTC.

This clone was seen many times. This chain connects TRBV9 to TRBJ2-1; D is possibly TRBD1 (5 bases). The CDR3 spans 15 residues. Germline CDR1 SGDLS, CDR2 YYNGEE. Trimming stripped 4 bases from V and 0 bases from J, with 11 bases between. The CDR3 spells CASSSGYSSYNEQFF. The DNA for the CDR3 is TGTGCCAGCAGCTCAGGGTACAGCTCCTACAATGAGCAGTTCTTC.